This paragraph covers one T cell receptor beta chain sequence. These data originate in a study of blood T cells in healthy people across ages. The V gene's germline CDR1 is SGHAT and CDR2 FQNNGV. CDR3 size: 17 residues. With 4 bases clipped from V and 8 bases from J, the junction kept 11 bases outside the gene matches. It was with a sample-barcoded 5' primer and a J-beta primer mix that a second PCR of roughly 6 to 12 cycles was run. TCRdb redid the calling of the 5' RACE reads with MiXCR, one entry per CDR3 protein. The table lists 1.5 million to 2 million distinct CDR3 sequences, roughly 49% of them singletons.

The V and J genes are TRBV11-2 and TRBJ2-1; 13 nucleotides match TRBD2. Sequenced sample: blood. The source of this sequence is a middle-aged woman in good health. The CDR3 sequence is CASSSLPTSGGAHEQFF. In DNA, the CDR3 is TGTGCCAGCAGCTCCCTACCAACTAGCGGGGGGGCACATGAGCAGTTCTTC. The whole variable domain, remainder taken from reference TRBV11-2 and TRBJ2-1, is EAGVAQSPRYKIIEKRQSVAFWCNPISGHATLYWYQQILGQGPKLLIQFQNNGVVDDSQLPKDRFSAERLKGVDSTLKIQPAKLEDSAVYLCASSSLPTSGGAHEQFFGPGTRLTVL.